Listed below are T cell receptor beta chains from one sample, sequenced in a study of cytomegalovirus exposure and HLA in healthy donors. Some clones are missing from TCRdb's copy, which holds only in-frame ones; the method was immunoSEQ multiplex PCR. The table has about 190,000 clones, around 86% seen once. Source material: PBMCs. These receptors were collected from a woman younger than 35 in good health and CMV-seronegative. CDR3s include the opening cysteine and the closing phenylalanine or tryptophan.

v_gene,CDR3aa
TRBV30,CAWSVGTGSETQYF
TRBV28,CASSFLTDSEQYF
TRBV6-5,CASSSHNIWGGEAFF
TRBV7-9,CASSLLGREETQYF
TRBV29-1,CSVEDLLGQGGNTIYF
TRBV5-1,CATRAAGLGNEQFF
TRBV6-5,CASSRTIQETQYF
TRBV5-5,CASSWGQETQYF
TRBV9,CASSVAGTGANLRLTDTQYF
TRBV5-6,CASSLGQNNSPLHF
TRBV2,CASSRDSGSNF
TRBV19,CASSRDNINYGYTF
TRBV5-1,CASSPGQGVTDTQYF
TRBV29-1,CSVWTGGPPNYGYTF
TRBV5-6,CASSPTGTSGIEYF
TRBV11-3,CASSRGDTSGANVLTF
TRBV2,CASSPSGRASYEQYF
TRBV7-8,CASSFVVDREYEQYF
TRBV28,CASSFSGGAGETQYF